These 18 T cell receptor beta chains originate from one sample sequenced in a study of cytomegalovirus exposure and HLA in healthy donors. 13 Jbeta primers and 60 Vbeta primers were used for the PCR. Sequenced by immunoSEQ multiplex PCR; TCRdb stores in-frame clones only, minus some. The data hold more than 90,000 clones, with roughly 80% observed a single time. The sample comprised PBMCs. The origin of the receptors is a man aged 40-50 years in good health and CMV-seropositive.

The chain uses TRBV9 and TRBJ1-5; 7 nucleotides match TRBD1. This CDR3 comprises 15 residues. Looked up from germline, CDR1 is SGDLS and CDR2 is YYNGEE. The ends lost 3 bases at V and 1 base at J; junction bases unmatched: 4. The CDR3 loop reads CASSGQGGSNQPQHF. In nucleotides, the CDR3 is TGTGCCAGCAGCGGACAGGGAGGCAGCAATCAGCCCCAGCATTTT.

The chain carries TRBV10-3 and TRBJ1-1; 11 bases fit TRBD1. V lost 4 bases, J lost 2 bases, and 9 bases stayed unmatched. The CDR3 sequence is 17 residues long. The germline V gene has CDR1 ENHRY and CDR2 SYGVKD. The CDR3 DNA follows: TGTGCCATCAGTGGAGGGACAGGGGGGTCCTCTAACACTGAAGCTTTCTTT. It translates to CAISGGTGGSSNTEAFF.

The CDR3 sequence: CASSFRMGPYEQYF. Written as DNA, the CDR3 is TGCGCCAGCAGCTTTAGGATGGGGCCCTACGAGCAGTACTTC. The rearrangement links TRBV5-1 to TRBJ2-7, with a tentative D call TRBD1 (5 bases). The CDR3 loop spans 14 amino acids. Germline V CDR1 and CDR2: SGHRS, YFSETQ. V lost 2 bases and J 2 bases, leaving 11 bases between the germline ends.

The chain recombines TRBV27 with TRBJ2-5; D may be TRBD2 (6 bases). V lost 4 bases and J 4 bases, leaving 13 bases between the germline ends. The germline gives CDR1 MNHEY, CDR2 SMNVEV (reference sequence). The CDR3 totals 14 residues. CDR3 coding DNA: TGTGCCAGCAGTTCCCCGGGACTGGGAGAGACCCAGTACTTC. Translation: CASSSPGLGETQYF.

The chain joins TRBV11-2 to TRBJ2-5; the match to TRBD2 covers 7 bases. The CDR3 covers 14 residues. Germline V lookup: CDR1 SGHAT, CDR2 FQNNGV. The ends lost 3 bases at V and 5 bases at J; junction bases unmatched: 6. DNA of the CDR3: TGTGCCAGCAGCTTCGGCGGGGAGGGGGAGACCCAGTACTTC. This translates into CASSFGGEGETQYF.

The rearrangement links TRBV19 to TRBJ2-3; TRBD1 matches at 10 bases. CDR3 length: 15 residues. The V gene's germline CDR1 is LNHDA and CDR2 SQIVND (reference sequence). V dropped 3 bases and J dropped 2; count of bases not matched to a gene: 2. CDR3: CASSMGQGITDTQYF. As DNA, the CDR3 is TGTGCCAGTAGTATGGGACAGGGGATCACAGATACGCAGTATTTT.

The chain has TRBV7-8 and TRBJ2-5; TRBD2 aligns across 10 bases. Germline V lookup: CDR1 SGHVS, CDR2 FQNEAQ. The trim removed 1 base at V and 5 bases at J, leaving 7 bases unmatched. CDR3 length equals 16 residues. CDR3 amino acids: CASSLEIAGGRETQYF. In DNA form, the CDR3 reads TGTGCCAGCAGCTTAGAGATAGCGGGGGGACGGGAGACCCAGTACTTC.

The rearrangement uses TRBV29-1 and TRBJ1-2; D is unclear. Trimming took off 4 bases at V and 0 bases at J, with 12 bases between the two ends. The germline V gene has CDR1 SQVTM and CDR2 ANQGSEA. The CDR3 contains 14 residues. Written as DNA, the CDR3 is TGCAGCGTTGCAAAATCGGGAGCTAACTATGGCTACACCTTC. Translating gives CSVAKSGANYGYTF.

CDR3 DNA: TGCGCCAGCAGCTTGGATCCGAGCTCCTATAATTCACCCCTCCACTTT. Translated: CASSLDPSSYNSPLHF. This sequence joins TRBV5-1 and TRBJ1-6, with D hard to call. With 0 bases removed from V and 0 bases from J, the gap between germline ends came to 7 bases. The CDR3 runs to 16 residues. Germline V gene lookup returns CDR1 SGHRS and CDR2 YFSETQ.

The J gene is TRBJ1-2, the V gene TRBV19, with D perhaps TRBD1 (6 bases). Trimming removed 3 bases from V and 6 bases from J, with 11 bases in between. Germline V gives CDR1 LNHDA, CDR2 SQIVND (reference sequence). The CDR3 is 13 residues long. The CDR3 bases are TGTGCCAGTAGTATGGACCGACAGGATGGCTACACCTTC. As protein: CASSMDRQDGYTF. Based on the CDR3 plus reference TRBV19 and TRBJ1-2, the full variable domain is DGGITQSPKYLFRKEGQNVTLSCEQNLNHDAMYWYRQDPGQGLRLIYYSQIVNDFQKGDIAEGYSVSREKKESFPLTVTSAQKNPTAFYLCASSMDRQDGYTFGSGTRLTVV.

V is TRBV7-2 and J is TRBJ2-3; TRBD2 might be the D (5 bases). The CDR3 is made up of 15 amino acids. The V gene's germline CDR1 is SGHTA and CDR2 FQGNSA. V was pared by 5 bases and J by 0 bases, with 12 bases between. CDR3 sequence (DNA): TGTGCCAGCAGCCTCCTAGCTCAAAGCACAGATACGCAGTATTTT. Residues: CASSLLAQSTDTQYF.

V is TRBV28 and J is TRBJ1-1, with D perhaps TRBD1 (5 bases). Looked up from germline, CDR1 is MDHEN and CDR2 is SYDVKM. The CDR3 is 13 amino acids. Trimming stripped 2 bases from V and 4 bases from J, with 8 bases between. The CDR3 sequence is CASSLVGGTEAFF. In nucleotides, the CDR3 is TGTGCCAGCAGTTTAGTCGGGGGCACTGAAGCTTTCTTT.

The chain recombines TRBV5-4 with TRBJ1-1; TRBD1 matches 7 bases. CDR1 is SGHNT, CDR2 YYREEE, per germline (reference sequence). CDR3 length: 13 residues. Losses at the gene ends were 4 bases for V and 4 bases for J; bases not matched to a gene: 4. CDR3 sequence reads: CASSDRVSTEAFF. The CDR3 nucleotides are TGTGCCAGCAGCGACAGGGTGAGCACTGAAGCTTTCTTT.

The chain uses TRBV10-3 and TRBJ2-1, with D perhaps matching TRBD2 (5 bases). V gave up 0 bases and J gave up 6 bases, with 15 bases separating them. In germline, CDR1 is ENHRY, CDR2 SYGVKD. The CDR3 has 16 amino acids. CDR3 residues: CAISESTGVRSNEQFF. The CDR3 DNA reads TGTGCCATCAGTGAGTCGACCGGGGTCCGGAGCAATGAGCAGTTCTTC.

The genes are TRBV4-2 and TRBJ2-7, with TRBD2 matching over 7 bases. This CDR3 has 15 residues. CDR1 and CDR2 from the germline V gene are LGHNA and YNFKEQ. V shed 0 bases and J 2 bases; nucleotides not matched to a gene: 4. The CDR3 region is CASSQEASGPYEQYF. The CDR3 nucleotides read TGTGCCAGCAGCCAAGAGGCTAGCGGTCCCTACGAGCAGTACTTC.

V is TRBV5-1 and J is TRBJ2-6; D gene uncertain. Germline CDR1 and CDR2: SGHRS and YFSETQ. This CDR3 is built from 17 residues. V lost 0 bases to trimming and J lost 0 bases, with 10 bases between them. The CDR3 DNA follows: TGCGCCAGCAGCTTGGGCGGCGGAAGCTCTGGGGCCAACGTCCTGACTTTC. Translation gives CASSLGGGSSGANVLTF.

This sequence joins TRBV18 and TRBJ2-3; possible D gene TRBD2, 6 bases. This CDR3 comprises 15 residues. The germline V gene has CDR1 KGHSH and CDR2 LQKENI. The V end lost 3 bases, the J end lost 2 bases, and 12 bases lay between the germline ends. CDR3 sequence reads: CASSPEGAHTDTQYF. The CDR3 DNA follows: TGTGCCAGCTCACCGGAGGGAGCCCACACAGATACGCAGTATTTT.

This CDR3 reads CASIALEGGFPYEQYF. The CDR3 bases are TGTGCCAGCATCGCCTTAGAGGGGGGGTTTCCATACGAGCAGTACTTC. The chain joins TRBV7-3 to TRBJ2-7; TRBD2 is a possible D gene (7 bases). CDR1 and CDR2 (germline): SGHTA, FQGTGA. Trimming cost V 7 bases and J 4 bases, with 23 bases left between them. The CDR3 loop spans 16 amino acids. The full variable domain, in which reference TRBV7-3 and TRBJ2-7 provide the parts outside the CDR3, is GAGVSQTPSNKVTEKGKYVELRCDPISGHTALYWYRQSLGQGPEFLIYFQGTGAADDSGLPNDRFFAVRPEGSVSTLKIQRTERGDSAVYLCASIALEGGFPYEQYFGPGTRLTVT.